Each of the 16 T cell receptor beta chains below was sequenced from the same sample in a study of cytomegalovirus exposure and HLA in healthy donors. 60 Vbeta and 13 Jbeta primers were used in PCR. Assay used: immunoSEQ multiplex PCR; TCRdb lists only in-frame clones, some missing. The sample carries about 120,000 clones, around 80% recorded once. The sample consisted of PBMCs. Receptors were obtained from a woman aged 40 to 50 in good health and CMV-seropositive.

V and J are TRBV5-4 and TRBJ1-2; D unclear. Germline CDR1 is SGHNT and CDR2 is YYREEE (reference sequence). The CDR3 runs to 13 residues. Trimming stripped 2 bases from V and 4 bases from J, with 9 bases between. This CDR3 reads CASSLGTVYGYTF. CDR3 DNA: TGTGCCAGCAGCTTAGGAACAGTCTATGGCTACACCTTC.

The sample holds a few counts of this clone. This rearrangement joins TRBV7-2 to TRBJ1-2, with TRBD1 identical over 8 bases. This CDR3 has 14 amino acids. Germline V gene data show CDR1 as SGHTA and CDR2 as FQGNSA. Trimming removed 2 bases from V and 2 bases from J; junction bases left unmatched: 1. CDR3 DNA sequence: TGTGCCAGCAGCTTACAGGGGGCCAACTATGGCTACACCTTC. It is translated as CASSLQGANYGYTF.

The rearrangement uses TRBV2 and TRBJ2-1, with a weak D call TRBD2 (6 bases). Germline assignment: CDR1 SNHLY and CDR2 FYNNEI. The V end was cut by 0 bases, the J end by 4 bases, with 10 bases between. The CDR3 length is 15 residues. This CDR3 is CASSEAGRGYNEQFF. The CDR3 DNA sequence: TGTGCCAGCAGTGAAGCCGGGCGGGGATACAATGAGCAGTTCTTC.

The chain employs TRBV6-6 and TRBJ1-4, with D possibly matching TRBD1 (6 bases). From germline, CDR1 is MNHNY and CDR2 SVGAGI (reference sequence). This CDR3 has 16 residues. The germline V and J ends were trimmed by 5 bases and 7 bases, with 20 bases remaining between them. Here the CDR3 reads CASSTPTTGVFEKLFF. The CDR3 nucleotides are TGTGCCAGCAGTACCCCGACGACAGGAGTCTTTGAAAAACTGTTTTTT.

The CDR3 coding sequence is TGTGCCAGCTCATCGGTCTCTCAGCCCCAGCATTTT. Translated, it gives CASSSVSQPQHF. This chain joins TRBV18 and TRBJ1-5; D is unresolved. Between the trimmed V and J ends, which lost 5 bases and 6 bases, there was a span of 8 bases. The V gene's germline CDR1 is KGHSH and CDR2 LQKENI. The CDR3 totals 12 residues.

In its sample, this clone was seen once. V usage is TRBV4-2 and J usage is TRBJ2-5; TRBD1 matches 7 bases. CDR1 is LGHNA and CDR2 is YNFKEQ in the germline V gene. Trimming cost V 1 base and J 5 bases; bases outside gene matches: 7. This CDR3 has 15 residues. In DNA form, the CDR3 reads TGTGCCAGCAGCCAAGGGAAGGGGGCGCGGGAGACCCAGTACTTC. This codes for CASSQGKGARETQYF.

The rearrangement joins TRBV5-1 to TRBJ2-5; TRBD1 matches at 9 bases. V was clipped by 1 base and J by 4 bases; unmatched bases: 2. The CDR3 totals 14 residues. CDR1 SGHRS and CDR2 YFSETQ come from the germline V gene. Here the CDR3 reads CASSLTGGAETQYF. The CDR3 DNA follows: TGCGCCAGCAGCTTGACAGGGGGCGCAGAGACCCAGTACTTC. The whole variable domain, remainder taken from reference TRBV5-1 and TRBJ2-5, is KAGVTQTPRYLIKTRGQQVTLSCSPISGHRSVSWYQQTPGQGLQFLFEYFSETQRNKGNFPGRFSGRQFSNSRSEMNVSTLELGDSALYLCASSLTGGAETQYFGPGTRLLVL.

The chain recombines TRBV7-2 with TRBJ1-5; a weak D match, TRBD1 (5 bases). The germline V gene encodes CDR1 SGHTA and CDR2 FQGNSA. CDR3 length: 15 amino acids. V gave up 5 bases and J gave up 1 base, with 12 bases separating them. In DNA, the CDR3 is TGTGCCAGCAGCCCGGGAGGGGCGAGCAATCAGCCCCAGCATTTT. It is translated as CASSPGGASNQPQHF.

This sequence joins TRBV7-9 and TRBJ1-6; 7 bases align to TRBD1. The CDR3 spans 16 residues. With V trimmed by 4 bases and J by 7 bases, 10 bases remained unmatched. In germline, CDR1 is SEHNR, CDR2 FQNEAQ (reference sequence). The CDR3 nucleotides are TGTGCCAGCAGCTCCCAAGCTACAGGGGTAAATTCACCCCTCCACTTT. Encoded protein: CASSSQATGVNSPLHF.

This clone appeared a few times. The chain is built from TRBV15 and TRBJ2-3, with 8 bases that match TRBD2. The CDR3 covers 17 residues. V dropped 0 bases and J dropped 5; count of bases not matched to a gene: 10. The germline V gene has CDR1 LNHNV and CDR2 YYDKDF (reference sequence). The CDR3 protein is CATSRDPIRGGQDTQYF. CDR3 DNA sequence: TGTGCCACCAGCAGAGATCCGATTCGGGGGGGGCAAGATACGCAGTATTTT.

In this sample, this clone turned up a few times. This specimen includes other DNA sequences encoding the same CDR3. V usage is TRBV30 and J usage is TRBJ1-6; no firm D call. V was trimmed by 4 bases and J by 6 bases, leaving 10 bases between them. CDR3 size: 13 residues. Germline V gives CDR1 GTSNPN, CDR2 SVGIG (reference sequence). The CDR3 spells CAWTLALNSPLHF. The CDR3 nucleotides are TGTGCCTGGACACTAGCCCTTAATTCACCCCTCCACTTT.

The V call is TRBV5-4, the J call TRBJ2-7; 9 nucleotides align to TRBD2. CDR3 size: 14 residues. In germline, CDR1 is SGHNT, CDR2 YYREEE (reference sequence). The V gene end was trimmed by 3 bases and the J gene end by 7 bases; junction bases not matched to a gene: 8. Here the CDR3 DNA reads TGTGCCAGCAGCTCGACTAGCGGTCATGTGGAGCAGTACTTC. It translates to CASSSTSGHVEQYF.

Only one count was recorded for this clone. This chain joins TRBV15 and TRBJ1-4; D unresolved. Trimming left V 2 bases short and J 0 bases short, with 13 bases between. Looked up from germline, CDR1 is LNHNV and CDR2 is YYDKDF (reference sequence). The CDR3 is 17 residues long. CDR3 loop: CATSRSEGGTTNEKLFF. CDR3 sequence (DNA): TGTGCCACCAGCAGATCCGAGGGAGGTACAACTAATGAAAAACTGTTTTTT.

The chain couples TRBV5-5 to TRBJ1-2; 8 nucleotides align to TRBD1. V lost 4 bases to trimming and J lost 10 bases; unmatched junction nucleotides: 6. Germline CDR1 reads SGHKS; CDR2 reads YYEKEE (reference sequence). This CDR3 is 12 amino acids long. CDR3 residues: CASSVRTGPYTF. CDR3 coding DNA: TGTGCCAGCAGCGTTCGGACAGGGCCCTACACCTTC.

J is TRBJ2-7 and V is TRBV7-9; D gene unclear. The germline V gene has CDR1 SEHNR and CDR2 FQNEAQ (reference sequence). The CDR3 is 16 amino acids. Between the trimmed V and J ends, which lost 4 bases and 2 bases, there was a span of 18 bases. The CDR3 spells CASSSHSGRVTYEQYF. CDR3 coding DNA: TGTGCCAGCAGCTCCCACTCGGGTAGAGTTACCTACGAGCAGTACTTC.

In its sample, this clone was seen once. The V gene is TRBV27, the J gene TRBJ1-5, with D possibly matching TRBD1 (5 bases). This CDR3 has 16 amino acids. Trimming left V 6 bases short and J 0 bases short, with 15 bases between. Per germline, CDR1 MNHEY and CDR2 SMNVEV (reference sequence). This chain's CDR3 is CASSPRGGDSNQPQHF. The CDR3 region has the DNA TGTGCCAGCAGCCCGCGGGGAGGGGATAGCAATCAGCCCCAGCATTTT.